These 19 T cell receptor beta chains share one sample of origin, sequenced in a study of blood T cell repertoires in COVID-19. The assay was immunoSEQ multiplex PCR, and TCRdb's table has in-frame clones only and misses some. The data contain more than 250,000 clones, around 90% of them singletons. The sequenced sample was peripheral blood. These receptors all stem from a man aged 45-65 years with active or convalescent COVID-19.

The rearrangement uses TRBV5-1 and TRBJ2-7, with TRBD2 matching 9 bases. Germline CDR1 is SGHRS and CDR2 is YFSETQ. This CDR3 region has 15 residues. V lost 4 bases to trimming and J lost 4 bases; unmatched junction nucleotides: 9. CDR3 DNA: TGCGCCAGCAGCACCACTAGCGGGCCCGTTTACGAGCAGTACTTC. Translation: CASSTTSGPVYEQYF.

The chain employs TRBV2 and TRBJ2-3; 12 bases line up with TRBD2. V dropped 6 bases and J dropped 2; count of bases not matched to a gene: 9. The CDR3 contains 17 residues. From germline, CDR1 is SNHLY and CDR2 FYNNEI. DNA for the CDR3: TGTGCCAGCAGAAAAACCGGGACTAGCGGGTTCACAGATACGCAGTATTTT. Its translation: CASRKTGTSGFTDTQYF.

This clone was observed a single time. The chain combines TRBV19 with TRBJ2-5; D perhaps matches TRBD2 (7 bases). The V gene lost 3 bases and the J gene lost 4 bases, with 12 bases spanning the gap. Germline values: CDR1 LNHDA, CDR2 SQIVND (reference sequence). This CDR3 comprises 14 residues. This CDR3 is CASSIQGRGETQYF. CDR3 sequence (DNA): TGTGCCAGTAGTATTCAGGGGAGGGGAGAGACCCAGTACTTC. Based on the CDR3 plus reference TRBV19 and TRBJ2-5, the full variable domain is DGGITQSPKYLFRKEGQNVTLSCEQNLNHDAMYWYRQDPGQGLRLIYYSQIVNDFQKGDIAEGYSVSREKKESFPLTVTSAQKNPTAFYLCASSIQGRGETQYFGPGTRLLVL.

The chain is built from TRBV9 and TRBJ1-1; no clear D. The V end was cut by 0 bases, the J end by 5 bases, with 11 bases between. In germline, CDR1 is SGDLS, CDR2 YYNGEE. This CDR3 has 14 amino acids. The CDR3 nucleotides read TGTGCCAGCAGCGTAGGGGCTGGGTCGACTGAAGCTTTCTTT. Amino acid sequence: CASSVGAGSTEAFF.

This chain joins TRBV30 and TRBJ2-1; D is possibly TRBD2 (6 bases). The germline V gene encodes CDR1 GTSNPN and CDR2 SVGIG (reference sequence). The V gene lost 2 bases and the J gene lost 1 base, with 9 bases spanning the gap. The CDR3 totals 14 residues. The CDR3 here is CAWSWGRSYNEQFF. CDR3 sequence (DNA): TGTGCCTGGAGTTGGGGGAGGTCCTACAATGAGCAGTTCTTC.

This chain uses TRBV12-5 with TRBJ2-1, with D perhaps TRBD2 (6 bases). Trimming removed 2 bases from V and 0 bases from J, with 20 bases in between. CDR3 length: 19 amino acids. Germline V gene sequence: CDR1 LGHNT, CDR2 FRNRAP. CDR3 amino acids: CASGLLDGGPRSSYNEQFF. In DNA form, the CDR3 reads TGTGCTAGTGGTTTGTTGGACGGGGGTCCCAGGAGCTCCTACAATGAGCAGTTCTTC.

V usage is TRBV7-2 and J usage is TRBJ2-7; 9 bases agree with TRBD2. Germline CDR1 and CDR2: SGHTA and FQGNSA. V was pared by 2 bases and J by 3 bases, with 5 bases of the junction left unmatched. This CDR3 is built from 15 residues. This chain's CDR3 is CASSLLAGRFYEQYF. CDR3 sequence (DNA): TGTGCCAGCAGCTTACTAGCGGGGAGATTCTACGAGCAGTACTTC.

V and J are TRBV6-1 and TRBJ2-7, with TRBD2 matching over 9 bases. This CDR3 is 15 amino acids long. Germline CDR1 and CDR2: MNHNS and SASEGT. V shed 2 bases, J shed 0 bases, and the junction held 2 bases outside the gene matches. The CDR3 DNA is TGTGCCAGCAGTGAAAGGCGGGGGGGCTCCTACGAGCAGTACTTC. Its translation is CASSERRGGSYEQYF.

The genes are TRBV4-1 and TRBJ1-1, with D hard to call. Germline-derived CDR1 and CDR2 are MGHRA and YSYEKL. The V end was cut by 4 bases, the J end by 4 bases, with 10 bases between. CDR3 length: 13 amino acids. CDR3 amino acids: CASSRSEITEAFF. CDR3 DNA sequence: TGCGCCAGCAGCCGTTCGGAGATCACTGAAGCTTTCTTT.

The genes are TRBV2 and TRBJ1-4, with a tentative D call TRBD1 (6 bases). The CDR3 has 15 residues. Trimming stripped 6 bases from V and 8 bases from J, with 19 bases between. The germline V gene encodes CDR1 SNHLY and CDR2 FYNNEI. DNA for the CDR3: TGTGCCAGCAGCTCCGGACAGTCGGAACGGGAAAAACTGTTTTTT. Translated: CASSSGQSEREKLFF.

V is TRBV27 and J is TRBJ1-5; a possible D gene is TRBD1 (5 bases). Germline values: CDR1 MNHEY, CDR2 SMNVEV (reference sequence). The CDR3 extends over 15 amino acids. V was pared by 2 bases and J by 1 base, with 9 bases between. The CDR3 DNA reads as TGTGCCAGCAGTTTACTAGGGGCGAGCAATCAGCCCCAGCATTTT. This sequence encodes CASSLLGASNQPQHF.

The chain carries TRBV5-1 and TRBJ2-7; weak D call: TRBD2 (6 bases). V was pared by 0 bases and J by 4 bases, with 14 bases between. This CDR3 has 15 amino acids. Germline V CDR1 and CDR2: SGHRS, YFSETQ. CDR3 amino acids: CASSLAAGRWYEQYF. CDR3 bases: TGCGCCAGCAGCTTGGCGGCGGGGCGGTGGTACGAGCAGTACTTC.

The sample holds one count of this clone. The chain employs TRBV5-5 and TRBJ2-5, with D uncertain. This CDR3 is 13 amino acids long. Per germline, CDR1 SGHKS and CDR2 YYEKEE (reference sequence). V lost 1 base to trimming and J lost 0 bases, with 4 bases between them. CDR3 region: CASSLHYQETQYF. CDR3 DNA: TGTGCCAGCAGCTTGCACTACCAAGAGACCCAGTACTTC.

V and J are TRBV5-4 and TRBJ2-3, with D possibly TRBD1 on 5 matching bases. V was cut by 5 bases and J by 0 bases, with 13 bases left in between. Germline CDR1 and CDR2: SGHNT and YYREEE (reference sequence). This CDR3 is 15 amino acids long. This chain's CDR3 is CASRLNKGSTDTQYF. The CDR3, as DNA: TGTGCCAGCAGACTTAACAAGGGGAGCACAGATACGCAGTATTTT.

The chain has TRBV6-2 or TRBV6-3 and TRBJ1-2, with TRBD1 identical over 8 bases. The length of the CDR3 is 14 residues. Germline V CDR1 and CDR2: MNHEY, SVGEGT. The V gene end was trimmed by 5 bases and the J gene end by 9 bases; junction bases not matched to a gene: 11. CDR3 protein: CASSKLQGVSSYTF. The CDR3 nucleotides are TGTGCCAGCAGTAAACTACAGGGGGTCTCGAGCTACACCTTC.

This clone has a single count. The genes are TRBV11-2 and TRBJ1-2; 8 positions match TRBD1. Germline CDR1 is SGHAT and CDR2 is FQNNGV. The CDR3 extends over 12 amino acids. The junction had 0 bases not matched to a gene; V was cut back by 5 bases and J by 4 bases. In nucleotides, the CDR3 is TGTGCCAGCAGCGGACAGGGCTATGGCTACACCTTC. Translating gives CASSGQGYGYTF.

The chain combines TRBV7-9 with TRBJ2-1; 8 bases fit TRBD2. V trimming: 2 bases; J trimming: 6 bases; junction bases outside the gene matches: 3. This CDR3 is 14 amino acids long. Germline loops: CDR1 SEHNR, CDR2 FQNEAQ (reference sequence). CDR3 amino acids: CASSLRAGANEQFF. CDR3 coding DNA: TGTGCCAGCAGCTTAAGAGCGGGAGCCAATGAGCAGTTCTTC. Together with reference TRBV7-9 and TRBJ2-1, the CDR3 gives the full variable domain: DTGVSQNPRHKITKRGQNVTFRCDPISEHNRLYWYRQTLGQGPEFLTYFQNEAQLEKSRLLSDRFSAERPKGSFSTLEIQRTEQGDSAMYLCASSLRAGANEQFFGPGTRLTVL.

V is TRBV15 and J is TRBJ2-5; possibly TRBD1 for D (5 bases). The CDR3 is made up of 12 amino acids. V lost 0 bases and J lost 6, with 5 bases in between. Germline CDR1 and CDR2: LNHNV and YYDKDF (reference sequence). As DNA, the CDR3 is TGTGCCACCAGCAGAGAGGGGCAGACCCAGTACTTC. Encoded protein: CATSREGQTQYF.

The chain is built from TRBV10-3 and TRBJ1-4; 7 nucleotides match TRBD1. V shed 10 bases, J shed 6 bases, and the junction held 11 bases outside the gene matches. The CDR3 runs to 14 residues. Per the germline V gene, CDR1 is ENHRY and CDR2 is SYGVKD. This CDR3 is CATRARDSDEKLFF. The CDR3, as DNA: TGTGCCACACGGGCCCGGGACAGTGATGAAAAACTGTTTTTT.